This T cell receptor beta chain is from a study of patients and donors after allogeneic stem cell transplantation. Each CDR3 protein is one row after TCRdb ran MiXCR on the RT-PCR reads. The repertoire includes over 400,000 distinct CDR3 sequences, roughly 17% of them detected once, and over 6% sits in the top ten. The germline gives CDR1 SGHTA, CDR2 FQGNSA. With 5 bases removed from V and 8 bases from J, the gap between germline ends came to 24 bases. The CDR3 sequence is 16 residues long. Specimen: blood, either unsorted or a sorted T cell fraction (not recorded which). The chain joins TRBV7-2 to TRBJ1-2; D remains ambiguous. This sequence originates from a human donor who was either an allogeneic HSCT recipient or a stem cell or donor lymphocyte infusion donor (not recorded which). It is not recorded whose cells these are; they may come from a transplant donor. CDR3 in amino acids: CASSPRIGGSVRGYTF. The CDR3 nucleotides read TGTGCCAGCAGCCCCAGGATAGGAGGGTCGGTACGAGGCTACACCTTC.